The source of this T cell receptor beta chain is a study of early T cells in non-severe SARS-CoV-2 infection (dated by TCRdb to about 2021). A note on the overall study: Because TCR sequencing was done on bulk RNA from unsorted whole blood, the alpha and beta chains could not be paired.

A case-control design nested within a healthcare worker cohort in London, UK, was used, with weekly nasopharyngeal swab PCR tests and blood sampling performed. Healthcare workers were recruited during the week of the UK lockdown, between 23 and 31 March 2020, and followed weekly for up to roughly 15 weeks. Broader findings and caveats from the paper: VDJdb matching was skewed toward anti-spike CD8 responses and likely underestimated virus-specific expansions by missing private and CD4 specificities.

The library was made by 5' RACE. TCRdb records NextSeq 500 as the sequencer. In the TCR library protocol, unique molecular identifiers were attached to individual cDNA molecules to correct for PCR bias and sequencing error. Sequencing covered both TCR alpha and beta chains, and within each sample the abundances of alpha and beta sequences were tightly co-correlated. From the authors' description of their analysis: Decombinator V4 was used to annotate the V gene, J gene and CDR3 of the TCR sequences. Expanded TCRs were defined as changing significantly between any two time points under a Poisson model with p below 0.0001. TCR abundances were normalised to the total number of TCRs sequenced per sample and expressed as counts per million. TRAV1-2 paired with TRAJ12, TRAJ20 or TRAJ33 defined MAIT TCRs, while TRAV10 paired with TRAJ18 defined iNKT TCRs. VDJdb, accessed 1 November 2021, was searched for CMV, EBV and SARS-CoV-2 annotated TCRs, excluding TCRs annotated for multiple antigens. TCRdb applied fastp at Q25 and MiXCR to the public reads, then kept only in-frame beta chains. Each record represents a unique CDR3 protein, reported with the most common genes and DNA among its rows. The authors' filters were not applied to this entry. This sample lists roughly 90,000 distinct CDR3 sequences; 14% to 15% were detected once. Approximately 0.54% of the sample lies in the top ten.

The CDR3, from cysteine to phenylalanine, totals 15 residues. Only CDR3 DNA is held: 45 bases, read in frame from base 1. The germline ends are 13 bases apart after V is trimmed by 1 base and J by 6 bases. CDR1 and CDR2 are drawn from the germline V gene (reference sequence): LGHDT, YNNKEL. Points on this clonotype: The target of this receptor is not known. No much larger clone is present one base from it, and per-base qualities are unavailable.

The chain was built from TRBV3-1 and TRBJ2-1; the D gene is unclear. This sequence was found in an adult who was a healthcare worker with PCR-confirmed SARS-CoV-2 infection or an uninfected control (not recorded which). Sequencing used whole blood. The sequenced DNA is TGTGCCAGCAGCCAAGGACAAGTTTCTCCCAATGAGCAGTTCTTC. It translates to CASSQGQVSPNEQFF.